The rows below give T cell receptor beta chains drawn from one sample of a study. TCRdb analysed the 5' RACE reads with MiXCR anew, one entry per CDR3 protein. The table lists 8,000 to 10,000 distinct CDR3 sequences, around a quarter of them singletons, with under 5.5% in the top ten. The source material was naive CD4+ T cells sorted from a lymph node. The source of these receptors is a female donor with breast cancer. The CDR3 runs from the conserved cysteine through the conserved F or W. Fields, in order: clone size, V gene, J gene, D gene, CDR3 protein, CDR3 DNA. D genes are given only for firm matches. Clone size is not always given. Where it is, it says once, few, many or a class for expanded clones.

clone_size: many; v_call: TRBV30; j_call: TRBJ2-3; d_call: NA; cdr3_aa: CACSGYSTDTQYF; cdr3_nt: TGTGCCTGTTCGGGGTATAGCACAGATACGCAGTATTTT
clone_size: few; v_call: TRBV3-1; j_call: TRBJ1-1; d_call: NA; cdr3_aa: CASSPQMNTEAFF; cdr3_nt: TGTGCCAGCAGCCCCCAGATGAACACTGAAGCTTTCTTT
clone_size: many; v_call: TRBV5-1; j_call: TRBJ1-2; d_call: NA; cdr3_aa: CASSLALVGGYGYTF; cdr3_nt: TGCGCCAGCAGCTTAGCCCTCGTGGGCGGCTATGGCTACACCTTC
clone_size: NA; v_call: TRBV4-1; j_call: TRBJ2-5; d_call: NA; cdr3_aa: CASSRAIGEQENQYF; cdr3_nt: TGCGCCAGCAGCCGGGCTATAGGGGAGCAAGAGAACCAGTACTTC
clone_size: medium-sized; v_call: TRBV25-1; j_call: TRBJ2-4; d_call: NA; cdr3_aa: CASRGAAKNIQYF; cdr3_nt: TGTGCCAGCAGGGGTGCAGCCAAAAACATTCAGTACTTC
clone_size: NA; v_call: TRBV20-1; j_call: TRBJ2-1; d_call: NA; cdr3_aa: CSATSPANEQFF; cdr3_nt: TGCAGTGCTACCTCCCCGGCGAATGAGCAGTTCTTC
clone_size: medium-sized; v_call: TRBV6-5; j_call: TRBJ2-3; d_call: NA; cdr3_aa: CATLSSGDTQYF; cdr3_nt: TGTGCCACCCTAAGTAGCGGAGATACGCAGTATTTT
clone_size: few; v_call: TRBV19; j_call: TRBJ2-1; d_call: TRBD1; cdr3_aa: CASTGDRVYNEQFF; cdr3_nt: TGTGCCAGTACAGGGGACAGGGTCTACAATGAGCAGTTCTTC
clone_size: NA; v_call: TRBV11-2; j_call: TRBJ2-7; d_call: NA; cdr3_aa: CASSHDRGGPSEQYF; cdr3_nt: TGTGCCAGCAGCCACGATAGGGGAGGCCCAAGTGAGCAGTACTTC
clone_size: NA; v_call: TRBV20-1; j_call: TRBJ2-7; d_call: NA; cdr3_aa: CSALGGGRAVLGQYF; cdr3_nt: TGCAGTGCCCTTGGGGGCGGGCGGGCTGTATTGGGGCAGTACTTC
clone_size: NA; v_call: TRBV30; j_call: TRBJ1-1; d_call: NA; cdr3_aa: CAWTFGQGISEAFF; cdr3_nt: TGTGCCTGGACCTTTGGGCAGGGCATCTCTGAAGCTTTCTTT
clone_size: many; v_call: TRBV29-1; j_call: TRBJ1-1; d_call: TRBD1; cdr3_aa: CSVSGQGGTEAFF; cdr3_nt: TGCAGCGTAAGCGGACAGGGAGGCACTGAAGCTTTCTTT
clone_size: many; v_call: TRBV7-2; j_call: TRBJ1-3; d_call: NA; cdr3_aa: CASSLNPSSGNTIYF; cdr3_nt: TGTGCCAGCAGCTTAAACCCAAGCTCTGGAAACACCATATATTTT
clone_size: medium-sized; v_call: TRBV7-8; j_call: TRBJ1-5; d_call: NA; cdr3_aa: CASSLANQPQHF; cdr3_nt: TGTGCCAGCAGCTTAGCTAATCAGCCCCAGCATTTT
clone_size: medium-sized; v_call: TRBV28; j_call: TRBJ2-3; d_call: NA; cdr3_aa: CASSAPRGSTDTQYF; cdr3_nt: TGTGCCAGCAGTGCCCCTCGGGGGAGCACAGATACGCAGTATTTT
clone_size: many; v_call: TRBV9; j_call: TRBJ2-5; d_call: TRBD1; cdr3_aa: CASSAPIGQGAVWETQYF; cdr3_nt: TGTGCCAGCAGCGCCCCAATTGGTCAGGGGGCGGTCTGGGAGACCCAGTACTTC
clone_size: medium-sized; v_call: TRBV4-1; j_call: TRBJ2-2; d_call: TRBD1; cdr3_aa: CASSQERTGGTGELFF; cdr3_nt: TGCGCCAGCAGCCAAGAACGGACAGGGGGCACCGGGGAGCTGTTTTTT
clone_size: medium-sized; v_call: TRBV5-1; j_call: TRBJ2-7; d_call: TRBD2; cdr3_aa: CASSLGLAGEYEQYF; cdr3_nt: TGCGCCAGCAGCTTGGGGCTAGCGGGAGAATACGAGCAGTACTTC
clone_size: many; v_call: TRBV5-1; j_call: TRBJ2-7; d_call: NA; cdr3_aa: CASSLAPRGRASSYEQYF; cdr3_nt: TGCGCCAGCAGCTTGGCTCCGAGGGGTAGAGCAAGCTCCTACGAGCAGTACTTC
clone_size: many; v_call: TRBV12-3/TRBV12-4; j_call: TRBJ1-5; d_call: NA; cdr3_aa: CATSGQLNQPQHF; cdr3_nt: TGTGCCACCTCCGGACAATTAAATCAGCCCCAGCATTTT
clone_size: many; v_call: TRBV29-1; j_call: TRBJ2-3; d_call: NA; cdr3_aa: CSVGLAGDTQYF; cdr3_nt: TGCAGCGTTGGTCTAGCTGGGGATACGCAGTATTTT
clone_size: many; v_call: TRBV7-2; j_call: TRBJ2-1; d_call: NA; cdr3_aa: CASSPAAISYNEQFF; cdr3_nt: TGTGCCAGCAGCCCGGCTGCAATCTCCTACAATGAGCAGTTCTTC